This TCR beta chain came from a study of blood T cell repertoires in COVID-19. About the research overall: The analysed material was cDNA or gDNA that came from T cells, B-cell-depleted T cells, or PBMCs.

The protocol was immunoSEQ multiplex PCR, while the TCRdb copy is restricted to in-frame clones and leaves out a portion. Of about 210,000 clones listed, 84% were seen once; the top ten hold less than 8%. V lost 2 bases, J lost 6 bases, and 4 bases stayed unmatched. CDR3 length: 14 amino acids. The germline V gene has CDR1 SNHLY and CDR2 FYNNEI. The chain employs TRBV2 and TRBJ1-5; TRBD1 matches at 7 bases. Sequencing used peripheral blood. This sequence originates from a woman aged 45-65 years with active or convalescent COVID-19. CDR3 protein: CASSEKTGFQPQHF. The CDR3 region has the DNA TGTGCCAGCAGTGAAAAGACAGGGTTTCAGCCCCAGCATTTT.